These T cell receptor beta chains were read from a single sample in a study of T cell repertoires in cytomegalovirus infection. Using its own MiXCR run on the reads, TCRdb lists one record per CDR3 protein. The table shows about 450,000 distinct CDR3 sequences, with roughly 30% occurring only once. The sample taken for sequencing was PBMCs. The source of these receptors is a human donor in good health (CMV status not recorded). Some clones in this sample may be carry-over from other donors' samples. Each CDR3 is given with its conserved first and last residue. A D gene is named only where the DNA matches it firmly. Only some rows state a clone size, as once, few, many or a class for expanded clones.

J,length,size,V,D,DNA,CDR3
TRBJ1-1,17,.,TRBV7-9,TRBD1,TGTGCCAGCAGCCCGGGGACAGGGGGGTATAGCGACACTGAAGCTTTCTTT,CASSPGTGGYSDTEAFF
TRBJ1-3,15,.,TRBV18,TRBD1,TGTGCCAGCTCAACCGGGACAGGGACAGGAAACACCATATATTTT,CASSTGTGTGNTIYF
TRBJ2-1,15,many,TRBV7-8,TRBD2,TGTGCCAGCAGCCCCTCACGACTAGCGGACAATGAGCAGTTCTTC,CASSPSRLADNEQFF
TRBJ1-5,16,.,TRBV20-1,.,TGCAGTGCTAGAGTGGGTGGTGGTTATAGCAATCAGCCCCAGCATTTT,CSARVGGGYSNQPQHF
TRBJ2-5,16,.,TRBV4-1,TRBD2,TGCGCCAGCAGTCATACCGGGGGGATGACCCAAGAGACCCAGTACTTC,CASSHTGGMTQETQYF
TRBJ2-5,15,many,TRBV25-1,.,TGTGCCAGCAGTGAATTTGGGGGCCGCGGAGAGACCCAGTACTTC,CASSEFGGRGETQYF
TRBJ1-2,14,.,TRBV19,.,TGTGCCAGTAGTCGCGCAGGGACCGGTAATGGCTACACCTTC,CASSRAGTGNGYTF
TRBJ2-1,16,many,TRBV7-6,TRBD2,TGTGCCAGCAGCTTAGAGCGGGGGGGGTCCTACAATGAGCAGTTCTTC,CASSLERGGSYNEQFF
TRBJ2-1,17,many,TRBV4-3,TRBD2,TGCGCCAGCAGCCACCTACTAGCGGGGGGGCTCTACAATGAGCAGTTCTTC,CASSHLLAGGLYNEQFF
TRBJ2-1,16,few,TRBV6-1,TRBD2,TGTGCCAGCAGTGAAGCCCCGGGGGGTGCCTACAATGAGCAGTTCTTC,CASSEAPGGAYNEQFF
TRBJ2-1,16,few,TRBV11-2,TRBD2,TGTGCCAGCAGCCCCGCCAGGGGCGGGGGGGGCAATGAGCAGTTCTTC,CASSPARGGGGNEQFF
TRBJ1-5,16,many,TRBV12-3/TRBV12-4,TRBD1,TGTGCCAGCAGTTCGGGCCCGGGACAGGGAAATCAGCCCCAGCATTTT,CASSSGPGQGNQPQHF
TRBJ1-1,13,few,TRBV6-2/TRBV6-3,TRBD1,TGTGCCAGCAGGCCGACAGGGACCACTGAAGCTTTCTTT,CASRPTGTTEAFF
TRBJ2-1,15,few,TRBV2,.,TGTGCCAGCAGTGAGGAGGGGAGCTCCTACAATGAGCAGTTCTTC,CASSEEGSSYNEQFF
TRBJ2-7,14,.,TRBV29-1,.,TGCAGCGTTGAAGTAGGGCGGAAGGGGTACGAGCAGTACTTC,CSVEVGRKGYEQYF
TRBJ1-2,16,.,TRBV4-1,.,TGTGCCAGCAGCCAAGAAAGATCAGACCCCTCGTATGGCTACACCTTC,CASSQERSDPSYGYTF
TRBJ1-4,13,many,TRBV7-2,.,TGTGCCAGCAGTCAAGGGTTATGGGAAAAACTGTTTTTT,CASSQGLWEKLFF
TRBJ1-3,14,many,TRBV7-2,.,TGTGCCAGCAGCTTTGGGAGCTCTGGAAACACCATATATTTT,CASSFGSSGNTIYF
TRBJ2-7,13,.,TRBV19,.,TGTGCCAGTAGGGTTCGAGGGGGAGACGAGCAGTACTTC,CASRVRGGDEQYF
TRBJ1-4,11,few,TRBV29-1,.,TGCAGCGTTTATTCCGGTGAAAAACTGTTTTTT,CSVYSGEKLFF
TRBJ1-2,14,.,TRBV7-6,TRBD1,TGTGCCAGCAGCTTACCCCCACAGGGGCATGGCTACACCTTC,CASSLPPQGHGYTF
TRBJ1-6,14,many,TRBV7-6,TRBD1,TGTGCCAGCAGCTCGGACAGGGCTCAATCACCCCTCCACTTT,CASSSDRAQSPLHF
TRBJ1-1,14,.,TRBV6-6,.,TGTGCCACCTGGGGGGACGGGGTGAACACTGAAGCTTTCTTT,CATWGDGVNTEAFF
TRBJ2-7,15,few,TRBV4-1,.,TGCGCCAGCAGCCAGATAGGGCAGCCCTCCTACGAGCAGTACTTC,CASSQIGQPSYEQYF
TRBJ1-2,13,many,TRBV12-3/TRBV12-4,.,TGTGCCAGCAGGCGACAAAGCCTCTATGGCTACACCTTC,CASRRQSLYGYTF
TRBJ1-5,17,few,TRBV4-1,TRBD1,TGCGCCAGCAGTTCGAATCCCCAGGGGGCCGCAGGTCAGCCCCAGCATTTT,CASSSNPQGAAGQPQHF
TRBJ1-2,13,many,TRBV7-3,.,TGTGCCAGCAGTTTGGGGCAAAGCTATGGCTACACCTTC,CASSLGQSYGYTF
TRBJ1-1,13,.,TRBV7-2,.,TGTTCCAGCAGCTTAACCAGGGGCACTGAAGATTTCTTT,CSSSLTRGTEDFF
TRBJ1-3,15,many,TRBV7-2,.,TGTGCCAGCAGCTTGGGCAGGGCAACTGGAAACACCATATATTTT,CASSLGRATGNTIYF
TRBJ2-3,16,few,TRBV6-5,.,TGTGCCAGCAGTTACGATGGGAAAAGGGGCACAGATACGCAGTATTTT,CASSYDGKRGTDTQYF
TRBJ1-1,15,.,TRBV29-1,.,TGCAGCGTTGAAGATGCCGGGACGGCGGGCACTGAAGCTTTCTTT,CSVEDAGTAGTEAFF
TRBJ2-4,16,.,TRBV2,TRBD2,TGTGCCAGCAGTAGCCTGCTAGCGGAGCGGTTGGGTTTGTGGTACTTC,CASSSLLAERLGLWYF
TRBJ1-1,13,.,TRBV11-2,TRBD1,TGTGCCAGCAGCTCTGGACAGGGGGCTGCAGCTTTCTTT,CASSSGQGAAAFF
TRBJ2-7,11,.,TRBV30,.,TGTGCCTGGAGGGGAGGATACGAGCAGTACTTC,CAWRGGYEQYF
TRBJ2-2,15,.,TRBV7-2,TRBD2,TGTTCCAGCAGCCCTTGGGGGGGGAACACCGGGGAGCTTTTTTTT,CSSSPWGGNTGELFF
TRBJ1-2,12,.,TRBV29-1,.,TGCAGCGTTCGAGTACCTAACTATGGCTACACCTTC,CSVRVPNYGYTF
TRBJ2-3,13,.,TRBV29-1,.,TGCAGCGTTGCAAGCCCTAGCACAGATACGCAGTATTTT,CSVASPSTDTQYF
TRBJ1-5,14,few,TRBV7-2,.,TGTGCCAGCAGCCGCGTGCCTAGCAATCAGCCCCAGCATTTT,CASSRVPSNQPQHF
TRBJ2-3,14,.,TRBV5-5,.,TGTGCCAGCAGCTGGACATCCAGCACAGATACGCAGTATTTT,CASSWTSSTDTQYF
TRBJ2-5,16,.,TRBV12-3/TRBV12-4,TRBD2,TGTGCCAGCAGGCAGCTTCGGACTAGCGGGGGTGAGACCCAGTACTTC,CASRQLRTSGGETQYF